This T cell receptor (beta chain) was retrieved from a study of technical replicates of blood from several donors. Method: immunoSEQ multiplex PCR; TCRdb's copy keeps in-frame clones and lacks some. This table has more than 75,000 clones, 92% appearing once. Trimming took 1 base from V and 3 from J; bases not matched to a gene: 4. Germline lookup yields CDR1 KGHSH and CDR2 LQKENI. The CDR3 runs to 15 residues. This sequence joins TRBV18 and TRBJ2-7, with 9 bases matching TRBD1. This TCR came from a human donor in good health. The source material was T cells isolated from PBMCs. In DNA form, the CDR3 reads TGTGCCAGCTCACCACGCGAGACAGGGGGCTACGAGCAGTACTTC. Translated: CASSPRETGGYEQYF. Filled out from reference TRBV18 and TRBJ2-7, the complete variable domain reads NAGVMQNPRHLVRRRGQEARLRCSPMKGHSHVYWYRQLPEEGLKFMVYLQKENIIDESGMPKERFSAEFPKEGPSILRIQQVVRGDSAAYFCASSPRETGGYEQYFGPGTRLTVT.